This section outlines one T cell receptor beta chain sequence together with its context. Its antigen remains unidentified. The sample originates from a study of shared clonotypes between healthy human individuals. General study points: The sharing of 5% to 6.5% of naive CD4 clonotypes was seen across a handful of donors.

TCRdb's table, derived via immunoSEQ multiplex PCR, lists solely in-frame clones and lacks some. The sample consists of roughly 2.2 million clones, 92% of them appearing once. The material sequenced was naive CD4+ T cells from PBMCs. Subset: CD45RA+ positively selected. The clonotype comes from a man in his late teens or twenties in good health. Some clones in this sample may be carry-over from other donors' samples.

The CDR3 sequence is CASRAPGTADGKLFF. CDR3 coding DNA: TGCGCCAGCCGCGCCCCCGGGACGGCGGACGGAAAACTGTTTTTT. The chain links TRBV5-1 to TRBJ1-4; maybe TRBD1 (5 bases). Germline-derived CDR1 and CDR2 are SGHRS and YFSETQ. The CDR3 loop spans 15 amino acids. V lost 7 bases, J lost 10 bases, and 23 bases lay in between. The variable domain in full, with the rest retrieved from reference TRBV5-1 and TRBJ1-4, is KAGVTQTPRYLIKTRGQQVTLSCSPISGHRSVSWYQQTPGQGLQFLFEYFSETQRNKGNFPGRFSGRQFSNSRSEMNVSTLELGDSALYLCASRAPGTADGKLFFGSGTQLSVL.